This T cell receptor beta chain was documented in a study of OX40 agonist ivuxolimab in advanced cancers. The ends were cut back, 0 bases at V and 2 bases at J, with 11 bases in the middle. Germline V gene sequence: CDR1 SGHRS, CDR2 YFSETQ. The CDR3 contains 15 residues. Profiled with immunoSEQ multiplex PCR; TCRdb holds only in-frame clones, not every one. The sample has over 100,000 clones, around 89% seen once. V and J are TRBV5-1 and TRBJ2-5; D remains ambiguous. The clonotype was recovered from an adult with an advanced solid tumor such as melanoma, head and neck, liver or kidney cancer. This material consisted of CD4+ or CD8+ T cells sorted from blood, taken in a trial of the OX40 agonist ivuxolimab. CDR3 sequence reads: CASSLVAPKQETQYF. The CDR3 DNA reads TGCGCCAGCAGCTTGGTTGCCCCGAAGCAAGAGACCCAGTACTTC.